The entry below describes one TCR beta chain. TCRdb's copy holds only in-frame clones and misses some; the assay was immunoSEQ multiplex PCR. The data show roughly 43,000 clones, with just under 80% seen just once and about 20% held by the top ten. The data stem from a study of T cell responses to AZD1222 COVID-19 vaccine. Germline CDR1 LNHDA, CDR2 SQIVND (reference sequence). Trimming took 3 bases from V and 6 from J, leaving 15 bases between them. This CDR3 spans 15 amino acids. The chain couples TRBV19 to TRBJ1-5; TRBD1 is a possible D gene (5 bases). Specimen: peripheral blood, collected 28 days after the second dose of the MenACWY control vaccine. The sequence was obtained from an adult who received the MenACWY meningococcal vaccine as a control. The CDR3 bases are TGTGCCAGTAGTATCTCAGACAGCCGAGGTCAGCCCCAGCATTTT. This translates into CASSISDSRGQPQHF.